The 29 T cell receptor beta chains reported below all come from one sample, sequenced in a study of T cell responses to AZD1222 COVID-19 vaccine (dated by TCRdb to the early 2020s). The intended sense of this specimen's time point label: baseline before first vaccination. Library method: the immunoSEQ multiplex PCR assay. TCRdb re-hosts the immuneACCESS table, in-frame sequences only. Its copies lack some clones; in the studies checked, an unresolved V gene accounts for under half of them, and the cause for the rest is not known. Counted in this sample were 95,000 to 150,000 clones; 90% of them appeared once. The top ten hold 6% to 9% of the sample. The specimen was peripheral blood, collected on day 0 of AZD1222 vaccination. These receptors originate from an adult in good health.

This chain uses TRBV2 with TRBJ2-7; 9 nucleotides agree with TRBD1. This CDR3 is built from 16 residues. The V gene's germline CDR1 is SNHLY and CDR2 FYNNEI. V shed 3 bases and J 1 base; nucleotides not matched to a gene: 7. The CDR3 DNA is TGTGCCAGCAGTGACCCCGGGACAGGGAAATCCTACGAGCAGTACTTC. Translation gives CASSDPGTGKSYEQYF.

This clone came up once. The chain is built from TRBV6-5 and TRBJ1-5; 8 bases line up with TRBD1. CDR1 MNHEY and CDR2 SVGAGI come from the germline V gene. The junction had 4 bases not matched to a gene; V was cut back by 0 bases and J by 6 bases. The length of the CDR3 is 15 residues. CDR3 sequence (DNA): TGTGCCAGCAGTTACTCTGGGACAGGTGCTCAGCCCCAGCATTTT. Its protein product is CASSYSGTGAQPQHF.

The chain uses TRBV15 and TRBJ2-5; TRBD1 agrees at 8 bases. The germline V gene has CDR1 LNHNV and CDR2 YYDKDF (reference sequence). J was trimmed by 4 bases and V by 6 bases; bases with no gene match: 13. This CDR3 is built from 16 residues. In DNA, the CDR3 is TGTGCCACCAGTGGCTGGGCACAGGGGGGAACAGAGACCCAGTACTTC. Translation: CATSGWAQGGTETQYF.

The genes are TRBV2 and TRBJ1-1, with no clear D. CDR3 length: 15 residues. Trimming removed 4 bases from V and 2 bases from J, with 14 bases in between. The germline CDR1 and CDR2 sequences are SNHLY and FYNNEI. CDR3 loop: CASSAGVGPNTEAFF. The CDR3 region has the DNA TGTGCCAGCAGTGCTGGCGTAGGGCCTAACACTGAAGCTTTCTTT.

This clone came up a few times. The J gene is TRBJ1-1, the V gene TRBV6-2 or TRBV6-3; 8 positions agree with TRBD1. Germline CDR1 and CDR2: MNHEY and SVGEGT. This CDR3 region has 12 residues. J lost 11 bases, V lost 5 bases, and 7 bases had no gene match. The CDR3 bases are TGTGCCAGCAGTAACCTGGGACAGGCGGCTTTCTTT. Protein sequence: CASSNLGQAAFF.

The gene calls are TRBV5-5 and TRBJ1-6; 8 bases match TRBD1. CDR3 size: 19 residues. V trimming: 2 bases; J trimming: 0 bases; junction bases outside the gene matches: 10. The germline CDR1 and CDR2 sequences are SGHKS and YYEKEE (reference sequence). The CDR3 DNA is TGTGCCAGCAGCTTCGCTGGCACAGGGGGAAGCTCCTATAATTCACCCCTCCACTTT. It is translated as CASSFAGTGGSSYNSPLHF. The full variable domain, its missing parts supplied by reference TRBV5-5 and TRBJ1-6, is DAGVTQSPTHLIKTRGQQVTLRCSPISGHKSVSWYQQVLGQGPQFIFQYYEKEERGRGNFPDRFSARQFPNYSSELNVNALLLGDSALYLCASSFAGTGGSSYNSPLHFGNGTRLTVT.

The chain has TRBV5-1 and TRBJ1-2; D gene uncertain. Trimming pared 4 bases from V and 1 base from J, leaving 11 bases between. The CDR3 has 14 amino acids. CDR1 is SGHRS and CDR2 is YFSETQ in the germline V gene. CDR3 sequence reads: CASSPGSGNYGYTF. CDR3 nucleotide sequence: TGCGCCAGCAGCCCCGGGTCGGGTAACTATGGCTACACCTTC.

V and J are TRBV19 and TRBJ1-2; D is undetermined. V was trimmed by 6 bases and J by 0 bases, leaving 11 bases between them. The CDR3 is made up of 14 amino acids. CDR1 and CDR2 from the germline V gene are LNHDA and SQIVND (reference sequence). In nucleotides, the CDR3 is TGTGCCAGTAGCCCTCCACTAGCTAACTATGGCTACACCTTC. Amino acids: CASSPPLANYGYTF.

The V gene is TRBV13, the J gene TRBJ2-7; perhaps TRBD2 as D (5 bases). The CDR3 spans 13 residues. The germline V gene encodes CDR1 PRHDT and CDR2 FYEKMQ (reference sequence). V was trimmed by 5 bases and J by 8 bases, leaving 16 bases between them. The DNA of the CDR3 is TGTGCCAGCAGCCGGACTGCCTCGCCTAAGCAGTACTTC. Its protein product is CASSRTASPKQYF.

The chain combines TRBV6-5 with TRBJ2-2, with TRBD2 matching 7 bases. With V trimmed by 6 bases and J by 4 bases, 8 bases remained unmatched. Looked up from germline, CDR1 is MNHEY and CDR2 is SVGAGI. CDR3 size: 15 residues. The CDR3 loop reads CASSSTSGGTGELFF. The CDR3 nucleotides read TGTGCCAGCAGCTCAACCTCGGGGGGCACCGGGGAGCTGTTTTTT.

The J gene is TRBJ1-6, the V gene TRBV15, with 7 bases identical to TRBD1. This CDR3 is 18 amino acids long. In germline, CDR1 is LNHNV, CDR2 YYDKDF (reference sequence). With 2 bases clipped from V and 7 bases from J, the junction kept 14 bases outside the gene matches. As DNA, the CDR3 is TGTGCCACCAGCAGATCTCACAGGGGCATGAGCACAAATTCACCCCTCCACTTT. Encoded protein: CATSRSHRGMSTNSPLHF.

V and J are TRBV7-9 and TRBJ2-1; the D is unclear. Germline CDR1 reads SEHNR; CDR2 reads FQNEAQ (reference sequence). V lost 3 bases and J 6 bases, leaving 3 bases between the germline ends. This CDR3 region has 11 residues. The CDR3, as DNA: TGTGCCAGCAGCTTTCCCAATGAGCAGTTCTTC. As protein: CASSFPNEQFF.

The CDR3 sequence: CSVEGLERERGPTDTQYF. DNA of the CDR3: TGCAGCGTTGAGGGCTTGGAGCGGGAGAGGGGGCCCACAGATACGCAGTATTTT. The chain couples TRBV29-1 to TRBJ2-3; TRBD2 might be the D (8 bases). The CDR3 is made up of 18 amino acids. Per the germline V gene, CDR1 is SQVTM and CDR2 is ANQGSEA. The V and J ends lost 3 bases and 2 bases respectively, with 24 bases between them.

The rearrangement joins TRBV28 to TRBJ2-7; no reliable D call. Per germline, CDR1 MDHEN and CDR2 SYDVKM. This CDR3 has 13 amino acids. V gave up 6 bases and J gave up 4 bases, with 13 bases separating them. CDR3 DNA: TGTGCCAGCAGCCTCAAGGGATTTTACGAGCAGTACTTC. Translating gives CASSLKGFYEQYF.

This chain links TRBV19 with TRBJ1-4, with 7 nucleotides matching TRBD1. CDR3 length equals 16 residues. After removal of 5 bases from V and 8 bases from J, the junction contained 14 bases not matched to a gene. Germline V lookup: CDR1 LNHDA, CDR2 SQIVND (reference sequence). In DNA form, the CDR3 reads TGTGCCAGTAGTCCCGGGACAGCCCTGCGGGGCGAAAAACTGTTTTTT. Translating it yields CASSPGTALRGEKLFF.

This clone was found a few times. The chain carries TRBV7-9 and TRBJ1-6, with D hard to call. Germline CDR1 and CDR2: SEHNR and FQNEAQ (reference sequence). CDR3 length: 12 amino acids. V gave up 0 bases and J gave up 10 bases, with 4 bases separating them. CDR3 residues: CASSLASSPLHF. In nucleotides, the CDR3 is TGTGCCAGCAGCTTAGCTTCGTCACCCCTCCACTTT.

CDR3 nucleotides: TGTGCCAGCTCACTGCTGGACCCCAAGGGCGATTCACCCCTCCACTTT. Amino acid sequence: CASSLLDPKGDSPLHF. The J gene is TRBJ1-6, the V gene TRBV18; no firm D call. CDR1 and CDR2 (germline): KGHSH, LQKENI. The V and J ends lost 4 bases and 8 bases respectively, with 18 bases between them. The CDR3 loop spans 16 amino acids.

The CDR3 loop reads CASSTFTGSGANVLTF. The CDR3 bases are TGCGCCAGCAGCACGTTTACAGGATCTGGGGCCAACGTCCTGACTTTC. This rearrangement joins TRBV5-1 to TRBJ2-6, with a weak D call TRBD1 (5 bases). The CDR3 has 16 residues. CDR1 SGHRS and CDR2 YFSETQ come from the germline V gene. Trimming pared 4 bases from V and 1 base from J, leaving 12 bases between.

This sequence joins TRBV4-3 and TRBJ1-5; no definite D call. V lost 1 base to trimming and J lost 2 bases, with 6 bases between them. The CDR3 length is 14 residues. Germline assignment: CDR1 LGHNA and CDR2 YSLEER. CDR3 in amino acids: CASSQGLGNQPQHF. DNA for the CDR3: TGCGCCAGCAGCCAAGGGCTCGGCAATCAGCCCCAGCATTTT.

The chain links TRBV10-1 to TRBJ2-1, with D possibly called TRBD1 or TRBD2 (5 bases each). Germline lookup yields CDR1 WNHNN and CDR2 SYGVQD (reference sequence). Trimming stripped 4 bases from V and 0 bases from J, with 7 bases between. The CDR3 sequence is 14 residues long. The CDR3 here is CASSGGSSYNEQFF. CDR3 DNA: TGCGCCAGCAGTGGGGGGAGCTCCTACAATGAGCAGTTCTTC.

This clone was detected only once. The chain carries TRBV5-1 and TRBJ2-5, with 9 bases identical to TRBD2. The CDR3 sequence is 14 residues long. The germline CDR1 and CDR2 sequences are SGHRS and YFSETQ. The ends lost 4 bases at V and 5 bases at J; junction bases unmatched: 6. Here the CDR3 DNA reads TGCGCCAGCAGCCAATTAGCGGGAGACGAGACCCAGTACTTC. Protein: CASSQLAGDETQYF.

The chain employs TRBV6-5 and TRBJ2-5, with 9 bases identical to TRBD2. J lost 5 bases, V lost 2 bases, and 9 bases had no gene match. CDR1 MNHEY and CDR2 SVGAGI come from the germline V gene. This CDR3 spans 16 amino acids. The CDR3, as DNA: TGTGCCAGCAGTTACCTAGCGGGAAGGGTCGGGGAGACCCAGTACTTC. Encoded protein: CASSYLAGRVGETQYF.

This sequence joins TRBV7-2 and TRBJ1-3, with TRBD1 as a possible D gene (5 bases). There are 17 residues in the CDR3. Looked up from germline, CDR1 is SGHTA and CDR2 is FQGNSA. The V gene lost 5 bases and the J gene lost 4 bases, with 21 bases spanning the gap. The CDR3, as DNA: TGTGCCAGCAGCCCGCATTCAGGGACCGGCGCCGGAAACACCATATATTTT. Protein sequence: CASSPHSGTGAGNTIYF. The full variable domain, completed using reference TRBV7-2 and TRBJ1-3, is GAGVSQSPSNKVTEKGKDVELRCDPISGHTALYWYRQSLGQGLEFLIYFQGNSAPDKSGLPSDRFSAERTGGSVSTLTIQRTQQEDSAVYLCASSPHSGTGAGNTIYFGEGSWLTVV.

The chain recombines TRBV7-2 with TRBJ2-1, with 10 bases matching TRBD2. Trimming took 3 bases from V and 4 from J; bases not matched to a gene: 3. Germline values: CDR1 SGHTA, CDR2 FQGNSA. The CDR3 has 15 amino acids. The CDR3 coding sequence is TGTGCCAGCAGCTTCCTAGCGGGAGTTTACAATGAGCAGTTCTTC. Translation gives CASSFLAGVYNEQFF.

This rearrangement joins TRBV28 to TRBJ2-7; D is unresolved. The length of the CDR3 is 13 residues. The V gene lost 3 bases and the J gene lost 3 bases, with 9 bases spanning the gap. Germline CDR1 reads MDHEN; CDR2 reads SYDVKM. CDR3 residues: CASSFKPDYEQYF. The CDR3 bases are TGTGCCAGCAGTTTCAAGCCGGACTACGAGCAGTACTTC.

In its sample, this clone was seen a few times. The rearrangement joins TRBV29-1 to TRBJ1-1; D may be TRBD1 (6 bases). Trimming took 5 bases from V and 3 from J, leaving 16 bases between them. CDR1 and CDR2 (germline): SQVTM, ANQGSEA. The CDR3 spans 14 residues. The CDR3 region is CSVRFGGADTEAFF. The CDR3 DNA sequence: TGCAGCGTTCGTTTTGGGGGCGCGGACACTGAAGCTTTCTTT.

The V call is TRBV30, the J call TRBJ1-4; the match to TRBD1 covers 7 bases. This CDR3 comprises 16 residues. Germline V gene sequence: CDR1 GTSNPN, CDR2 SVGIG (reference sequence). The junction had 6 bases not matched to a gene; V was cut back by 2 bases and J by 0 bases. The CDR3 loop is CAWSPGQRTTNEKLFF. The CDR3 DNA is TGTGCCTGGAGTCCGGGACAGCGAACAACTAATGAAAAACTGTTTTTT.

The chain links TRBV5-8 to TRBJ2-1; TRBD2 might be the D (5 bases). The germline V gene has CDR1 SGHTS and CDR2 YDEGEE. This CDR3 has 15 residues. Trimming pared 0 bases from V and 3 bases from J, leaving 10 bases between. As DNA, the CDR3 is TGTGCCAGCAGCTTGGCCGGGATGAGCTACAATGAGCAGTTCTTC. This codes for CASSLAGMSYNEQFF.

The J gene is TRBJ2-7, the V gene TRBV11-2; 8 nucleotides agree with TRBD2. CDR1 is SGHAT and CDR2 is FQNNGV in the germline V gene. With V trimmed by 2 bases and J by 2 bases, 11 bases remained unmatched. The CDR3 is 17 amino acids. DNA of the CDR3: TGTGCCAGCAGCTTAACCCTTCCTAGCGGGCAAACCTACGAGCAGTACTTC. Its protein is CASSLTLPSGQTYEQYF.